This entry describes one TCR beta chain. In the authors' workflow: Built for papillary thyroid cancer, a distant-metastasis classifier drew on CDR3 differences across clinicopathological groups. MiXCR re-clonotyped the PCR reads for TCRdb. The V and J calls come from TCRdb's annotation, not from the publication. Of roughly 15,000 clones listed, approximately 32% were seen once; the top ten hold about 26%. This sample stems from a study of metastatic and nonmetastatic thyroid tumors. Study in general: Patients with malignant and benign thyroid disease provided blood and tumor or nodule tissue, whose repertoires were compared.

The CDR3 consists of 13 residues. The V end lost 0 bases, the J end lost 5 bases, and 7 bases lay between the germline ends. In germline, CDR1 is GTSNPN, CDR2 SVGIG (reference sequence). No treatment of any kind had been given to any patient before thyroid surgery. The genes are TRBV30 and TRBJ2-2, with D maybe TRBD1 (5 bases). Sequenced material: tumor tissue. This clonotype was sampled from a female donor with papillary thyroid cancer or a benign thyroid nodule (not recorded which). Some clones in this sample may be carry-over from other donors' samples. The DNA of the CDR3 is TGTGCCTGGAGTGTCAGGGAAACCGGGGAGCTGTTTTTT. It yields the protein CAWSVRETGELFF.